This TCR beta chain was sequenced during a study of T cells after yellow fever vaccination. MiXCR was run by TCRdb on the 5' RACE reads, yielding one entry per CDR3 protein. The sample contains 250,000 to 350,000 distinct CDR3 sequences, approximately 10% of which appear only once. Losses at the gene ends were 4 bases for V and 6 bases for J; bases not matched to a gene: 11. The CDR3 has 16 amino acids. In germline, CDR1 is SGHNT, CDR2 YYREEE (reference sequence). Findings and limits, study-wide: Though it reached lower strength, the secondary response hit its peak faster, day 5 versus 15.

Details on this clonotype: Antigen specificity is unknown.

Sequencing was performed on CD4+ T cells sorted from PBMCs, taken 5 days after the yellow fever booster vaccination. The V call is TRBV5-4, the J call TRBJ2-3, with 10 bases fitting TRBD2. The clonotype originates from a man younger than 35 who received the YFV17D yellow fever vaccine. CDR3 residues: CASSAPLAGGGDTQYF. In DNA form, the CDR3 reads TGTGCCAGCAGCGCCCCCTTAGCGGGGGGCGGGGATACGCAGTATTTT.